The T cell receptor (beta chain) under discussion was sequenced for a study of beta chain features in type 1 diabetes. Study-wide context: All of the samples together had 85 million to 140 million sorted cells examined. Overall study results and limits: Using cDNA template may skew counts toward highly expressing activated cells. TCRB CDR3 length was moderately but significantly reduced in all four CD4+ subsets of Type 1 diabetes patients. Shorter templates may be favored by PCR, equally so in patients and controls.

Germline loops: CDR1 SGHTA, CDR2 FQGTGA. This CDR3 has 14 residues. On this clone itself: The antigen remains undetermined.

The investigators reverse transcribed all of the isolated RNA, so they sequenced expressed TCRB transcripts. The repertoire was sequenced with immunoSEQ multiplex PCR; TCRdb's copy has only in-frame clones and lacks some. The table shows 41,000 or so clones, with 60% to 75% occurring only once. Sequencing was done on a sample of Tregs from blood. The V and J genes are TRBV7-3 and TRBJ2-5; 7 bases map to TRBD2. The J call may be faulty, since TRBJ2-7 better matches the DNA end. The clonotype was recovered from a man aged 25 to 45 with type 1 diabetes. Some clones in this sample may be carry-over from other donors' samples. In DNA form, the CDR3 reads TGTGCCAGCAGCTTAATGGGAGGGGAGGACGAGCAGTACTTC. It translates to CASSLMGGEDEQYF.